The 2 T cell receptor beta chains reported below all come from one sample, sequenced in a study of blood T cell repertoires in COVID-19. TCRdb keeps only in-frame clones here, not all; method: immunoSEQ multiplex PCR. The table includes 200,000 to 250,000 clones, more than 65% detected once. Input material: peripheral blood. Every receptor here comes from a woman of 80 years or more with acute or convalescent COVID-19.

This clone was detected a few times. The chain uses TRBV7-2 and TRBJ1-5; no definite D call. There are 12 residues in the CDR3. CDR1 SGHTA and CDR2 FQGNSA come from the germline V gene. Trimming pared 7 bases from V and 5 bases from J, leaving 9 bases between. The DNA for the CDR3 is TGTGCCAGCACCTCCTTAGATCAGCCCCAGCATTTT. Protein product: CASTSLDQPQHF.

The chain recombines TRBV29-1 with TRBJ2-3; possibly TRBD1 for D (6 bases). This CDR3 contains 13 residues. Germline V gives CDR1 SQVTM, CDR2 ANQGSEA. V lost 4 bases and J lost 4, with 12 bases in between. CDR3 loop: CSVGAPGADTQYF. The CDR3, as DNA: TGCAGCGTTGGGGCCCCAGGGGCAGATACGCAGTATTTT.